The 3 T cell receptor beta chains below come from one sample, sequenced in a study of cytomegalovirus exposure and HLA in healthy donors. PCR primers comprised 60 Vbeta and 13 Jbeta primers. The protocol was immunoSEQ multiplex PCR, while the TCRdb copy is restricted to in-frame clones and leaves out a portion. The table includes about 150,000 clones, about 74% detected once. What was sequenced was PBMCs. Receptors were obtained from a woman aged 35 to 49 in good health and CMV-seronegative.

The CDR3 here is CASSPGSYEQYF. The CDR3 nucleotides are TGTGCCAGCAGCCCAGGAAGCTACGAGCAGTACTTC. The J gene is TRBJ2-7, the V gene TRBV5-6, with unresolved D. Germline loops: CDR1 SGHDT, CDR2 YYEEEE. The CDR3 runs 12 residues. V was trimmed by 4 bases and J by 3 bases, leaving 8 bases between them.

In this sample, this clone turned up once. This chain uses TRBV27 with TRBJ1-5; tentative D call: TRBD1 (5 bases). Germline CDR1 is MNHEY and CDR2 is SMNVEV (reference sequence). V was cut by 6 bases and J by 4 bases, with 10 bases left in between. The CDR3 length is 13 residues. In DNA, the CDR3 is TGTGCCAGCAGACAGGCTTTTAATCAGCCCCAGCATTTT. This gives the protein CASRQAFNQPQHF.

V gene TRBV11-2 combines with J gene TRBJ2-5, with TRBD1 matching 9 bases. V lost 5 bases to trimming and J lost 4 bases; unmatched junction nucleotides: 8. In germline, CDR1 is SGHAT, CDR2 FQNNGV. The CDR3 runs 15 residues. The CDR3 sequence: CASSPGTGPGETQYF. The CDR3 DNA reads as TGTGCCAGCAGCCCAGGGACAGGGCCGGGAGAGACCCAGTACTTC.